These 30 T cell receptor beta chains came from one sample sequenced in a study of blood T cell repertoires in COVID-19. Repertoires were generated with immunoSEQ multiplex PCR, while TCRdb's copy carries only in-frame clones and drops some. The sample has about 140,000 clones; around 88% are singletons. Input material: peripheral blood. These receptors came from a man aged 55 to 70 with active or convalescent COVID-19.

The J gene is TRBJ1-3, the V gene TRBV19; D remains unclear. Between the trimmed V and J ends, which lost 2 bases and 0 bases, there was a span of 8 bases. The CDR3 extends over 15 amino acids. The germline gives CDR1 LNHDA, CDR2 SQIVND (reference sequence). The CDR3 DNA reads as TGTGCCAGTAGTATACCAGACACCTCTGGAAACACCATATATTTT. Translated: CASSIPDTSGNTIYF. The full variable domain, its missing parts supplied by reference TRBV19 and TRBJ1-3, is DGGITQSPKYLFRKEGQNVTLSCEQNLNHDAMYWYRQDPGQGLRLIYYSQIVNDFQKGDIAEGYSVSREKKESFPLTVTSAQKNPTAFYLCASSIPDTSGNTIYFGEGSWLTVV.

The chain links TRBV3-1 (or the pseudogene TRBV3-2) to TRBJ2-7, with D possibly TRBD1 on 5 matching bases. The germline CDR1 and CDR2 sequences are LGHDT and YNNKEL (reference sequence). Between the trimmed V and J ends, which lost 2 bases and 6 bases, there was a span of 8 bases. The CDR3 covers 12 residues. The CDR3 is CASSQIGVEQYF. In nucleotides, the CDR3 is TGTGCCAGCAGCCAAATAGGGGTCGAGCAGTACTTC.

The V call is TRBV7-2, the J call TRBJ2-7; 7 bases agree with TRBD2. This CDR3 spans 14 amino acids. Germline CDR1 SGHTA, CDR2 FQGNSA. V lost 4 bases and J lost 5; bases outside the gene matches: 8. In DNA, the CDR3 is TGTGCCAGCAGCTCCACCGGGACTATAGACGAGCAGTACTTC. It codes for CASSSTGTIDEQYF. The full variable domain, completed using reference TRBV7-2 and TRBJ2-7, is GAGVSQSPSNKVTEKGKDVELRCDPISGHTALYWYRQSLGQGLEFLIYFQGNSAPDKSGLPSDRFSAERTGGSVSTLTIQRTQQEDSAVYLCASSSTGTIDEQYFGPGTRLTVT.

The genes are TRBV5-4 and TRBJ1-2; unclear D gene. Trimming cost V 3 bases and J 0 bases, with 18 bases left between them. The CDR3 runs to 17 residues. The V gene's germline CDR1 is SGHNT and CDR2 YYREEE (reference sequence). CDR3 protein: CASSSRAGSAPNYGYTF. The CDR3 DNA is TGTGCCAGCAGCTCCCGCGCGGGGTCTGCTCCTAACTATGGCTACACCTTC. The variable domain in full, with the rest retrieved from reference TRBV5-4 and TRBJ1-2, is ETGVTQSPTHLIKTRGQQVTLRCSSQSGHNTVSWYQQALGQGPQFIFQYYREEENGRGNFPPRFSGLQFPNYSSELNVNALELDDSALYLCASSSRAGSAPNYGYTFGSGTRLTVV.

The chain carries TRBV7-2 and TRBJ1-3, with a tentative D call TRBD1 (6 bases). Trimming stripped 4 bases from V and 0 bases from J, with 13 bases between. This CDR3 comprises 16 residues. Germline loops: CDR1 SGHTA, CDR2 FQGNSA. CDR3 DNA: TGTGCCAGCAGCTCAACCAGGGGACCCTCTGGAAACACCATATATTTT. Residues: CASSSTRGPSGNTIYF.

This clone showed up just once. V gene TRBV12-3 or TRBV12-4 combines with J gene TRBJ1-4, with D unresolved. The CDR3 totals 12 residues. Trimming pared 2 bases from V and 8 bases from J, leaving 6 bases between. The CDR3 loop reads CASSLRVEKLFF. CDR3 nucleotides: TGTGCCAGCAGTTTACGGGTGGAAAAACTGTTTTTT.

Only a few counts were recorded for this clone. This sequence joins TRBV19 and TRBJ2-1; D is possibly TRBD2 (6 bases). CDR3 size: 15 residues. V lost 1 base and J lost 4, with 11 bases in between. Germline V gene lookup returns CDR1 LNHDA and CDR2 SQIVND (reference sequence). The CDR3 reads CASSIGSGEYNEQFF. The CDR3 DNA is TGTGCCAGTAGTATAGGTAGCGGAGAATACAATGAGCAGTTCTTC.

This chain uses TRBV2 with TRBJ1-2, with 7 bases that match TRBD1. Germline V lookup: CDR1 SNHLY, CDR2 FYNNEI. The CDR3 extends over 12 amino acids. Unmatched junction bases numbered 8, after V lost 8 bases and J lost 8 bases. CDR3 bases: TGTGCCAGCGTAGACAGGGCAGGGGGCTACACCTTC. This codes for CASVDRAGGYTF.

J is TRBJ2-2 and V is TRBV7-2; D call uncertain. Trimming pared 3 bases from V and 0 bases from J, leaving 5 bases between. The CDR3 runs 14 residues. Germline CDR1 SGHTA, CDR2 FQGNSA. The CDR3 sequence: CASSFLANTGELFF. CDR3 nucleotide sequence: TGTGCCAGCAGCTTTCTTGCGAACACCGGGGAGCTGTTTTTT. The complete variable domain, with remaining parts taken from reference TRBV7-2 and TRBJ2-2, reads GAGVSQSPSNKVTEKGKDVELRCDPISGHTALYWYRQSLGQGLEFLIYFQGNSAPDKSGLPSDRFSAERTGGSVSTLTIQRTQQEDSAVYLCASSFLANTGELFFGEGSRLTVL.

The chain couples TRBV5-6 to TRBJ1-1; a weak D match, TRBD1 (5 bases). Germline assignment: CDR1 SGHDT and CDR2 YYEEEE. This CDR3 comprises 14 residues. V was trimmed by 5 bases and J by 0 bases, leaving 11 bases between them. CDR3 sequence: CASSRRAVNTEAFF. CDR3 in DNA: TGTGCCAGCAGTCGCAGGGCTGTGAACACTGAAGCTTTCTTT.

V and J are TRBV7-9 and TRBJ2-1; 9 bases align to TRBD2. After removal of 3 bases from V and 9 bases from J, the junction contained 9 bases not matched to a gene. There are 15 residues in the CDR3. Germline CDR1 reads SEHNR; CDR2 reads FQNEAQ (reference sequence). The CDR3 sequence is CASSFSAGGPGEQFF. In DNA form, the CDR3 reads TGTGCCAGCAGCTTTAGCGCGGGGGGGCCCGGTGAGCAGTTCTTC. Variable domain in full (rest from reference TRBV7-9 and TRBJ2-1): DTGVSQNPRHKITKRGQNVTFRCDPISEHNRLYWYRQTLGQGPEFLTYFQNEAQLEKSRLLSDRFSAERPKGSFSTLEIQRTEQGDSAMYLCASSFSAGGPGEQFFGPGTRLTVL.

The rearrangement links TRBV12-5 to TRBJ2-1; 14 bases align to TRBD2. V gave up 0 bases and J gave up 7 bases; unmatched junction bases: 5. This CDR3 is 17 amino acids long. CDR1 LGHNT and CDR2 FRNRAP come from the germline V gene. The CDR3 sequence is CASGLVIRTSGRNEQFF. DNA for the CDR3: TGTGCTAGTGGTTTGGTAATTCGGACTAGCGGGAGGAATGAGCAGTTCTTC.

The chain recombines TRBV7-2 with TRBJ2-2, with 10 positions matching TRBD2. The CDR3 spans 17 residues. V lost 5 bases, J lost 0 bases, and 6 bases stayed unmatched. The germline V gene encodes CDR1 SGHTA and CDR2 FQGNSA. The CDR3 coding sequence is TGTGCCAGCAGCCCTCTAGCGGGGGTAGCGAACACCGGGGAGCTGTTTTTT. The encoded protein is CASSPLAGVANTGELFF.

The rearrangement links TRBV6-5 to TRBJ2-7, with a weak D call TRBD2 (7 bases). Germline V gives CDR1 MNHEY, CDR2 SVGAGI. V was clipped by 0 bases and J by 4 bases, with 10 bases between them. The CDR3 is 14 residues long. Written as DNA, the CDR3 is TGTGCCAGCAGTTACTCAAGGGGGGGGTACGAGCAGTACTTC. Translation: CASSYSRGGYEQYF.

The rearrangement links TRBV5-6 to TRBJ1-1; D is unclear. The CDR3 loop spans 12 amino acids. In germline, CDR1 is SGHDT, CDR2 YYEEEE. Trimming shortened V by 0 bases and J by 5 bases, and 5 bases separated the two germline ends. The CDR3: CASSLVRTEAFF. CDR3 in DNA: TGTGCCAGCAGCTTGGTGCGGACTGAAGCTTTCTTT.

The chain links TRBV13 to TRBJ2-5; no reliable D call. Trimming shortened V by 4 bases and J by 1 base, and 13 bases separated the two germline ends. The germline CDR1 and CDR2 sequences are PRHDT and FYEKMQ (reference sequence). This CDR3 has 15 residues. The CDR3 sequence is CASSSDNSGQETQYF. The CDR3 DNA reads as TGTGCCAGCAGCTCCGACAACTCAGGCCAAGAGACCCAGTACTTC.

V usage is TRBV5-1 and J usage is TRBJ1-3, with D perhaps matching TRBD1 (5 bases). CDR1 and CDR2 from the germline V gene are SGHRS and YFSETQ. The V end lost 0 bases, the J end lost 4 bases, and 11 bases lay between the germline ends. The CDR3 consists of 15 residues. This CDR3 reads CASSLDGTPGNTIYF. In DNA, the CDR3 is TGCGCCAGCAGCTTGGATGGGACTCCCGGAAACACCATATATTTT.

In this sample, this clone turned up once. V and J are TRBV20-1 and TRBJ1-2; 7 nucleotides align to TRBD1. From germline, CDR1 is DFQATT and CDR2 SNEGSKA (reference sequence). Losses at the gene ends were 3 bases for V and 0 bases for J; bases not matched to a gene: 10. The CDR3 is 16 residues long. CDR3 DNA: TGCAGTGCTAGTCCATACCTCGGACAGGCTAACTATGGCTACACCTTC. It codes for CSASPYLGQANYGYTF.

The V gene is TRBV11-2, the J gene TRBJ1-3; D is possibly TRBD1 (5 bases). Germline V gene data show CDR1 as SGHAT and CDR2 as FQNNGV. V was pared by 4 bases and J by 0 bases, with 16 bases between. This CDR3 is built from 17 residues. For the CDR3, the DNA is TGTGCCAGCAGCTCCCGCCGTGGGGCTAACTCTGGAAACACCATATATTTT. As protein: CASSSRRGANSGNTIYF. Supplemented by reference TRBV11-2 and TRBJ1-3, the full variable domain reads EAGVAQSPRYKIIEKRQSVAFWCNPISGHATLYWYQQILGQGPKLLIQFQNNGVVDDSQLPKDRFSAERLKGVDSTLKIQPAKLEDSAVYLCASSSRRGANSGNTIYFGEGSWLTVV.

This clone occurred a few times. The chain recombines TRBV6-5 with TRBJ1-1; 11 bases are a match to TRBD1. Germline loops: CDR1 MNHEY, CDR2 SVGAGI. J gave up 0 bases and V 2 bases, and 2 bases lay outside the gene matches. CDR3 length equals 16 residues. The CDR3, as DNA: TGTGCCAGCAGTTACGGACAGGGGGCTGTGAACACTGAAGCTTTCTTT. This translates into CASSYGQGAVNTEAFF.

V and J are TRBV7-9 and TRBJ2-1, with 7 bases that match TRBD2. J was trimmed by 8 bases and V by 5 bases; bases with no gene match: 12. The CDR3 extends over 15 amino acids. The germline V gene encodes CDR1 SEHNR and CDR2 FQNEAQ (reference sequence). CDR3 nucleotide sequence: TGTGCCAGCAGCGGCGGGGAGCGGGGTATACATGAGCAGTTCTTC. Its protein is CASSGGERGIHEQFF.

The DNA for the CDR3 is TGTGCCAGCAGCCAAGAAGCCCCCCTAGCGGGGGGGATCTTTAGAGATGAGCAGTTCTTC. Translation: CASSQEAPLAGGIFRDEQFF. V gene TRBV4-2 combines with J gene TRBJ2-1; the match to TRBD2 covers 12 bases. Losses at the gene ends were 0 bases for V and 8 bases for J; bases not matched to a gene: 17. This CDR3 is 20 amino acids long. Germline V lookup: CDR1 LGHNA, CDR2 YNFKEQ.

The chain combines TRBV10-1 with TRBJ1-4; 7 nucleotides align to TRBD1. V lost 3 bases to trimming and J lost 7 bases; unmatched junction nucleotides: 8. Germline-derived CDR1 and CDR2 are WNHNN and SYGVQD (reference sequence). The CDR3 is made up of 15 amino acids. CDR3 sequence reads: CASSDQSTGCEKLFF. DNA for the CDR3: TGCGCCAGCAGTGACCAATCGACAGGGTGTGAAAAACTGTTTTTT.

The rearrangement uses TRBV2 and TRBJ1-6, with D possibly matching TRBD1 (6 bases). The CDR3 totals 13 residues. V lost 7 bases to trimming and J lost 9 bases, with 13 bases between them. From germline, CDR1 is SNHLY and CDR2 FYNNEI. The CDR3 reads CASKPRGASPLHF. In nucleotides, the CDR3 is TGTGCCAGCAAGCCGCGGGGGGCTTCACCCCTCCACTTT.

The rearrangement joins TRBV25-1 to TRBJ1-4, with D uncertain. V lost 1 base and J 4 bases, leaving 13 bases between the germline ends. The germline CDR1 and CDR2 sequences are MGHDK and SYGVNS. CDR3 size: 16 residues. The DNA of the CDR3 is TGTGCCAGCAGTGAATCCGAGACATCCCTTAATGAAAAACTGTTTTTT. Translated, it gives CASSESETSLNEKLFF.

The chain recombines TRBV5-1 with TRBJ1-2; a weak D match, TRBD1 (5 bases). Germline CDR1 reads SGHRS; CDR2 reads YFSETQ. The CDR3 consists of 14 residues. Trimming cost V 0 bases and J 6 bases, with 12 bases left between them. CDR3 residues: CASSLARQYNGYTF. CDR3 coding DNA: TGCGCCAGCAGCTTGGCCCGACAGTATAATGGCTACACCTTC.

This clone was detected only a few times. The chain recombines TRBV7-8 with TRBJ1-5; D is ambiguous. This CDR3 has 16 amino acids. CDR1 SGHVS and CDR2 FQNEAQ come from the germline V gene. The V end was cut by 0 bases, the J end by 0 bases, with 9 bases between. CDR3 sequence: CASSLAPGGSNQPQHF. The CDR3 DNA reads TGTGCCAGCAGCTTAGCTCCGGGAGGTAGCAATCAGCCCCAGCATTTT. Variable domain in full (rest from reference TRBV7-8 and TRBJ1-5): GAGVSQSPRYKVAKRGQDVALRCDPISGHVSLFWYQQALGQGPEFLTYFQNEAQLDKSGLPSDRFFAERPEGSVSTLKIQRTQQEDSAVYLCASSLAPGGSNQPQHFGDGTRLSIL.

This chain links TRBV6-1 with TRBJ2-1, with TRBD2 matching over 7 bases. Germline V gene sequence: CDR1 MNHNS, CDR2 SASEGT. V gave up 2 bases and J gave up 3 bases; unmatched junction bases: 19. The length of the CDR3 is 20 residues. The CDR3: CASSENPKSGKGGSYNEQFF. The DNA of the CDR3 is TGTGCCAGCAGTGAAAACCCCAAGTCGGGGAAGGGCGGGAGCTACAATGAGCAGTTCTTC.

This chain links TRBV6-5 with TRBJ1-3; D might be TRBD1 (5 bases). This CDR3 spans 15 amino acids. Germline-derived CDR1 and CDR2 are MNHEY and SVGAGI. V was clipped by 6 bases and J by 2 bases, with 14 bases between them. DNA for the CDR3: TGTGCCAGCAGCCTGGACAAAGCGACTGGAAACACCATATATTTT. Translated, it gives CASSLDKATGNTIYF.

This chain connects TRBV28 to TRBJ2-7; D is perhaps TRBD2 (7 bases). CDR3 length: 15 amino acids. V was pared by 2 bases and J by 2 bases, with 13 bases between. Germline-derived CDR1 and CDR2 are MDHEN and SYDVKM. The CDR3 sequence: CASSLTGLAAYEQYF. DNA for the CDR3: TGTGCCAGCAGTTTAACAGGGCTAGCGGCCTACGAGCAGTACTTC.